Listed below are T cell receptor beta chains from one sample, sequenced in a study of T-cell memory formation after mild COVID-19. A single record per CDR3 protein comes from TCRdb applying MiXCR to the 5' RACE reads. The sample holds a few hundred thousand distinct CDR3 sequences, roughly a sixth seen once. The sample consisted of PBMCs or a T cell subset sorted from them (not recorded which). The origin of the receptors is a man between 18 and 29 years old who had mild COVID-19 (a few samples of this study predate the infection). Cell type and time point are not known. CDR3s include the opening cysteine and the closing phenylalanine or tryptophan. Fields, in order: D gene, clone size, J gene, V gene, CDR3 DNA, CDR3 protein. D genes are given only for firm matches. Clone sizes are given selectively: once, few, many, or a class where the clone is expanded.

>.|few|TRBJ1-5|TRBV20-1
TGCAGTGCTAGCGTTGGCAGTGGTCAGCCCCAGCATTTT
CSASVGSGQPQHF
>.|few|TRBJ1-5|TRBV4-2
TGTGCCAGCAGCCAAGATCAGGAGGGTTATCAGCCCCAGCATTTT
CASSQDQEGYQPQHF
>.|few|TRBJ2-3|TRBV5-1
TGCGCCAGCAGCCGAGAGAATACGCAGTATTTT
CASSRENTQYF
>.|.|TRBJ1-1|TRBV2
TGTGCCAGCAGTGAAGGGAACGCAGGGCCAAACACTGAAGCTTTCTTT
CASSEGNAGPNTEAFF
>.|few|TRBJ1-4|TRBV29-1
TGCAGCGTTGTGGGGGGGCCGGATGAAAAACTGTTTTTT
CSVVGGPDEKLFF
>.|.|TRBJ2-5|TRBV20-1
TGCAGTGCTAGAAGCGGGCCATACCAAGAGACCCAGTACTTC
CSARSGPYQETQYF
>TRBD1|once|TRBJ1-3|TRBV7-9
TGTGCCAGCAGCCAATCCCGATATACCATTACACGGACAGGGACTGGAAACACCATATATTTT
CASSQSRYTITRTGTGNTIYF
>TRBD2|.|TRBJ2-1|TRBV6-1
TGTGCCAGCAGTGAATTGGGATCAGCGGGGGATTACAATGAGCAGTTCTTC
CASSELGSAGDYNEQFF
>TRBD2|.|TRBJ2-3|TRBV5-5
TGTGCCAGCAGCTCCTCACTAGCGGGGGCGGATACGCAGTATTTT
CASSSSLAGADTQYF
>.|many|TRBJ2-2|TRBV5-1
TGCGCCAGCAGCCCTTCGCACCGAGTCACCGGGGAGCTGTTTTTT
CASSPSHRVTGELFF
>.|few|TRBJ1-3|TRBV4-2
TGTGCCAGCAGCCAAGACGGGCAGAGCTCTGGAAACACCATATATTTT
CASSQDGQSSGNTIYF
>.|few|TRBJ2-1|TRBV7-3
TGTGCCAGCAGCTTAAGGGAGGGGGACCCCAAGGTCTTC
CASSLREGDPKVF
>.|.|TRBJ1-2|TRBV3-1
TGTGCCAGCAGCCAATTGTCCGCTAACTATGGCTACACCTTC
CASSQLSANYGYTF
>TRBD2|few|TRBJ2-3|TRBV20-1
TGCAGTGCTAGATTGCCGGGGGGACCAGATACGCAGTATTTT
CSARLPGGPDTQYF
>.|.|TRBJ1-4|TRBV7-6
TGTGCCAGCAGCTTAGTCGCCCAGGGTACTAATGAAAAACTGTTTTTT
CASSLVAQGTNEKLFF
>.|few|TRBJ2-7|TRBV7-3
TGTGCCAGCAGCTTAACGGTAGCCAGCCACGAGCAGTACTTC
CASSLTVASHEQYF
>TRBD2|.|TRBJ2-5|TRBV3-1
TGTGCCAGCAGCCAGAATAGCGGGGAGACCCAGTACTTC
CASSQNSGETQYF
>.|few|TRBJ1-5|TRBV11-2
TGTGCCAGCAGCTTAACTCCCAGCAATCAGCCCCAGCATTTT
CASSLTPSNQPQHF
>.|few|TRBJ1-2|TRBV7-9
TGTGCCAGCAGCTTGGGCCAGTCCGGAGGCTATGGCTACACCTTC
CASSLGQSGGYGYTF
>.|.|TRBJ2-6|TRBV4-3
TGCGCCAGCAGCCAGGGGCTGTCCTCTGGGGCCAACGTCCTGACTTTC
CASSQGLSSGANVLTF
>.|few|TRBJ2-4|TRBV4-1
TGCGCCAGCAGCCAAGAGAACCGTCCCACAGGGCCAATAGCCAAAAACATTCAGTACTTC
CASSQENRPTGPIAKNIQYF
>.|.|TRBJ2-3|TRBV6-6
TGTGCCAGCAGTTACCCCCGAGAGTGGGGGAGCACAGATACGCAGTATTTT
CASSYPREWGSTDTQYF
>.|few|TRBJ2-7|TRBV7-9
TGTGCCAGCAGCTTAGTGGGTCACCCCTACGAGCAGTACTTC
CASSLVGHPYEQYF
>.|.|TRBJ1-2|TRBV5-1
TGCGCCAGCAGCCGAACTTATGGGGAGGCTGGCTATTGCTACACCTTC
CASSRTYGEAGYCYTF
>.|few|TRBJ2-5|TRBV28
TGTGCCAGCAGGACGGGCTTGTGGGAGACCCAGTACTTC
CASRTGLWETQYF
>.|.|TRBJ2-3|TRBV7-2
TGTGCCAGCAGCTTATGGAAGGATACGCAGTATTTT
CASSLWKDTQYF
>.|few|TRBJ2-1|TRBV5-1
TGCGCCAGCAGCTGGAGAGGGCCCGAGCAGTTCTTC
CASSWRGPEQFF
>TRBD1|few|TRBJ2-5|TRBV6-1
TGTGCCAGCAGTACTCGACAGGGGCGAGAGACCCAGTACTTC
CASSTRQGRETQYF
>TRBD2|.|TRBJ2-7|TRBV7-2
TGTGCCAGCACCGCTTATATTTCGTCCGGGACTAGCTTTTACGAGCAGTACTTC
CASTAYISSGTSFYEQYF
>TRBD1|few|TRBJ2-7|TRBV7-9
TGTGCCAGCAGCTTCCGACAGGGGCCCAACTACGAGCAGTACTTC
CASSFRQGPNYEQYF
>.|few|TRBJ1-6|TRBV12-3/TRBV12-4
TGTGCCAGCAGTTTGTCGCAGGGCGTTCATTCACCCCTCCACTTT
CASSLSQGVHSPLHF
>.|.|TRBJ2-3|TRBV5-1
TGCGCCAGCAGCTTAAAATCGGGGTCAGATACGCAGTATTTT
CASSLKSGSDTQYF
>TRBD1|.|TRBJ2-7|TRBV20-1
TGCAGTGCGAGACCGGACAGGGTATCCTACGAGCAGTACTTC
CSARPDRVSYEQYF
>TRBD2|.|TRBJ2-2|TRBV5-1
TGCGCCAGCAGTAGTGGGACTAGCGGCGCGCCCGGGGAGCTGTTTTTT
CASSSGTSGAPGELFF
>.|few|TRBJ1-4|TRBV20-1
TGCAGTGCTAGGTTCCGTAATGAAAAACTGTTTTTT
CSARFRNEKLFF
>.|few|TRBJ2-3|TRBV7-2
TGTGCCAGCAGCTTCAGGGAGAGCACAGATACGCAGTATTTT
CASSFRESTDTQYF
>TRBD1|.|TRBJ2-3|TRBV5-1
TGCGCCAGCAGCCTGACCTGGACAGGAGGCACAGATACGCAGTATTTT
CASSLTWTGGTDTQYF
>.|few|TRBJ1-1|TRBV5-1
TGCGCCAGCAGCTTGGCGTCACAGACGAACACTGAAGCTTTCTTT
CASSLASQTNTEAFF
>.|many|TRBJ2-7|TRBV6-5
TGTGCCAGCAGTAGAATGGTGGACCGTTCCTACGAGCAGTACTTC
CASSRMVDRSYEQYF
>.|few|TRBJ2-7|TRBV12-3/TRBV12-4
TGTGCCAGCAGTTTGCAGGCTACCTACGAGCAGTACTTC
CASSLQATYEQYF
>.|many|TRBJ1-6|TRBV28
TGTGCCAGCAGCGCCGGGGGTTCCTATAATTCACCCCTCCACTTT
CASSAGGSYNSPLHF
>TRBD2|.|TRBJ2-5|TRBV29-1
TGCAGCGGGACTAGCGGGGGGGAAGAGACCCAGTACTTC
CSGTSGGEETQYF
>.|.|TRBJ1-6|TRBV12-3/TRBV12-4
TGTGCCAGCAGCCGCAGGGACCCTTATAATTCACCCCTCCACTTT
CASSRRDPYNSPLHF
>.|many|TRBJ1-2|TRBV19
TGTGCCAGTAGTATACCCGGGGAGGATGGCTACACCTTC
CASSIPGEDGYTF
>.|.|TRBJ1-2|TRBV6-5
TGTGCCAGCAGTTACTGGGGGAGCTCTAACTATGGCTACACCTTC
CASSYWGSSNYGYTF
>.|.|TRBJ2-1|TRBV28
TGTGCCAGCATCTTATCCGGGACGGCGTACAATGAGCAGTTCTTC
CASILSGTAYNEQFF
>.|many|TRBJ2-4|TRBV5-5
TGTGCCAGCAGCAGAGACAGTCGGACAAACATTCAGTACTTC
CASSRDSRTNIQYF
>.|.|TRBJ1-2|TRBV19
TGTGCCAGTAGTCCTCCATCGGGGAATTATAACTATGGCTACACCTTC
CASSPPSGNYNYGYTF
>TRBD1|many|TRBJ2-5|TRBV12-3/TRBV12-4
TGTGCCAGCACCACAGGGGGCGGGGGAGAGACCCAGTACTTC
CASTTGGGGETQYF
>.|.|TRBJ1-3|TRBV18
TGTGCCAGCTCACCACCGCCCGGCGGTGGAAACACCATATATTTT
CASSPPPGGGNTIYF
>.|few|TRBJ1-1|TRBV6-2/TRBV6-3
TGTGCCAGTGGGGCCGGCGAACTGGAAGCTTTCTTT
CASGAGELEAFF
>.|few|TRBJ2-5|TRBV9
TGTGCCAGCAGCGCCACGGGCGGTAGTTTGGGAGAGACCCAGTACTTC
CASSATGGSLGETQYF